This T cell receptor beta chain came from a study of shared clonotypes between healthy human individuals. A remark on this clone: Its specificity is unknown.

Trimming cost V 0 bases and J 7 bases, with 15 bases left between them. This CDR3 contains 15 residues. Per the germline V gene, CDR1 is SGHTA and CDR2 is FQGNSA. Produced via immunoSEQ multiplex PCR; TCRdb's table is partial and in-frame only. The sample has 2 million to 2.5 million clones; approximately 95% are singletons. General study points: Non-shared clonotypes showed lower generation probabilities than clonotypes common to all four donors. There were few donors, and this limited the genetic and exposure-history diversity represented.

The receptor comes from a man aged 18 to 29 in good health. This chain links TRBV7-2 with TRBJ1-2, with D possibly being TRBD1 (6 bases). Sequenced: naive CD4+ T cells sorted from blood. Subset reported: CD45RA+ positively selected. This CDR3 reads CASSLAGGIGGGYTF. DNA of the CDR3: TGTGCCAGCAGCTTAGCAGGGGGGATAGGCGGTGGCTACACCTTC.